Listed below are T cell receptor beta chains from one sample, sequenced in a study of blood T cell repertoires in COVID-19. TCRdb's table, derived via immunoSEQ multiplex PCR, lists solely in-frame clones and lacks some. The sample lists about 46,000 clones, approximately 85% occurring once. Material for sequencing was peripheral blood. These receptors all come from a human donor in a cohort sampled during active COVID-19. The donor label of this sample is uncertain. CDR3s include the opening cysteine and the closing phenylalanine or tryptophan. A D gene is named only where the DNA matches it firmly. For some rows the clone size is stated as once, few or many, or as a class when expanded; others skip it.

D | J | size | V | CDR3 | DNA
- | TRBJ1-2 | - | TRBV5-1 | CASSLSPQEGYTF | TGCGCCAGCAGCTTAAGCCCTCAAGAGGGCTACACCTTC
- | TRBJ1-2 | - | TRBV12-3/TRBV12-4 | CASSPGTSGYTF | TGTGCCAGCAGCCCCGGGACATCAGGCTACACCTTC
- | TRBJ1-4 | - | TRBV19 | CASSPRESLNEKLFF | TGTGCCAGTAGTCCCCGGGAGTCTCTTAATGAAAAACTGTTTTTT
TRBD2 | TRBJ2-2 | - | TRBV9 | CASSRTSGGLNTGELFF | TGTGCCAGCAGCCGGACTAGCGGGGGGCTTAACACCGGGGAGCTGTTTTTT
TRBD2 | TRBJ2-2 | - | TRBV27 | CASSLVAGGRTNTGELFF | TGTGCCAGCAGTTTGGTAGCGGGGGGCCGAACTAACACCGGGGAGCTGTTTTTT
TRBD1 | TRBJ2-6 | - | TRBV19 | CASRGQGKVSGANVLTF | TGTGCCAGTAGGGGACAGGGGAAGGTCTCTGGGGCCAACGTCCTGACTTTC
TRBD2 | TRBJ2-5 | - | TRBV2 | CASSTGTSITKTQYF | TGTGCCAGCAGTACCGGGACTAGCATTACGAAGACCCAGTACTTC
- | TRBJ1-6 | - | TRBV4-2 | CASSLPDLYNSPLHF | TGTGCCAGCAGCCTTCCGGACTTATATAATTCACCCCTCCACTTT
- | TRBJ2-2 | - | TRBV9 | CASSVDPGTGELFF | TGTGCCAGCAGCGTAGACCCCGGCACCGGGGAGCTGTTTTTT
TRBD1 | TRBJ2-7 | once | TRBV11-1 | CASSRRTGEYEQYF | TGTGCCAGCAGCCGACGGACAGGGGAGTACGAGCAGTACTTC
- | TRBJ2-5 | - | TRBV12-3/TRBV12-4 | CASAYHLETQYF | TGTGCCAGCGCGTACCATTTGGAGACCCAGTACTTC
- | TRBJ2-7 | few | TRBV6-6 | CASSQASRVEQYF | TGTGCCAGCAGTCAGGCTTCCAGGGTCGAGCAGTACTTC
- | TRBJ1-2 | once | TRBV30 | CAWSVPGFLYGYTF | TGTGCCTGGAGTGTACCAGGGTTTTTATATGGCTACACCTTC
TRBD2 | TRBJ2-1 | - | TRBV9 | CASSVGTSGGAHEQFF | TGTGCCAGCAGCGTGGGGACTAGCGGGGGGGCACATGAGCAGTTCTTC
TRBD2 | TRBJ2-3 | - | TRBV2 | CASSILSGGPTDTQYF | TGTGCCAGCAGTATCCTTAGCGGGGGGCCCACAGATACGCAGTATTTT
TRBD2 | TRBJ2-5 | - | TRBV4-1 | CASSRRLAGQETQYF | TGCGCCAGCAGCCGACGACTAGCGGGGCAAGAGACCCAGTACTTC
TRBD1 | TRBJ1-2 | - | TRBV2 | CASSKMTGPGGYTF | TGTGCCAGCAGTAAGATGACAGGGCCGGGTGGCTACACCTTC
TRBD1 | TRBJ2-3 | - | TRBV11-3 | CASSKQGPRDTQYF | TGTGCCAGCAGCAAACAGGGGCCCAGGGATACGCAGTATTTT
- | TRBJ2-2 | - | TRBV7-3 | CASSLDRNTGELFF | TGTGCCAGCAGCTTGGACAGGAACACCGGGGAGCTGTTTTTT
TRBD1 | TRBJ1-1 | once | TRBV6-5 | CASSYPSGTGEHEAFF | TGTGCCAGCAGTTACCCATCCGGGACAGGGGAGCATGAAGCTTTCTTT
- | TRBJ2-3 | - | TRBV9 | CASSVDSGYTDTQYF | TGTGCCAGCAGCGTAGACAGCGGGTACACAGATACGCAGTATTTT
- | TRBJ2-7 | - | TRBV6-6 | CASSTRSSYEQYF | TGTGCCAGCAGTACGCGGTCCTCCTACGAGCAGTACTTC
TRBD2 | TRBJ2-7 | - | TRBV27 | CASSQAPGLAGAYEQYF | TGTGCCAGCAGCCAAGCGCCCGGACTAGCGGGGGCCTACGAGCAGTACTTC
- | TRBJ1-2 | - | TRBV5-1 | CASSLAGDYGYTF | TGCGCCAGCAGCTTGGCGGGGGACTATGGCTACACCTTC
- | TRBJ1-5 | - | TRBV2 | CASSESENQPQHF | TGTGCCAGCAGTGAATCAGAAAATCAGCCCCAGCATTTT
- | TRBJ1-4 | - | TRBV28 | CASSVGLDLGKLFF | TGTGCCAGCAGCGTGGGTCTCGACTTGGGAAAACTGTTTTTT